This T cell receptor beta chain was recorded in a study of T-cell memory formation after mild COVID-19. TCRdb itself ran the 5' RACE reads through MiXCR, one entry per CDR3 protein. This table holds roughly 510,000 distinct CDR3 sequences, 17% found once. V was pared by 3 bases and J by 6 bases, with 6 bases between. The CDR3 runs 12 residues. CDR1 and CDR2 (germline): SGDLS, YYNGEE. Sequencing input: PBMCs or a T cell subset sorted from them (not recorded which). V is TRBV9 and J is TRBJ2-2; D remains ambiguous. This TCR came from an adult woman who had mild COVID-19 (a few samples of this study predate the infection). Cell type and time point are not known. CDR3 in amino acids: CASSEGPGELFF. For the CDR3, the DNA is TGTGCCAGCAGCGAAGGCCCCGGGGAGCTGTTTTTT.